The 23 T cell receptor beta chains listed next were all sequenced from one sample in a study of cytomegalovirus exposure and HLA in healthy donors. Primers for the PCR totalled 60 Vbeta and 13 Jbeta. The table came from immunoSEQ multiplex PCR; TCRdb's copy has only in-frame clones and leaves some out. The sample yields about 130,000 clones, 80% seen once. Sequencing input: PBMCs. The source of these receptors is a man aged 25-45 years in good health and CMV-seronegative.

J is TRBJ1-2 and V is TRBV29-1, with D perhaps matching TRBD1 (6 bases). This CDR3 has 15 residues. Looked up from germline, CDR1 is SQVTM and CDR2 is ANQGSEA. Trimming took 4 bases from V and 4 from J, leaving 19 bases between them. Here the CDR3 reads CSVALGGARAYGYTF. For the CDR3, the DNA is TGCAGCGTTGCCCTGGGGGGGGCGCGGGCCTATGGCTACACCTTC.

As DNA, the CDR3 is TGTGCCAGCAGTGAAGACCCCCAGAAGGATACGCAGTATTTT. It encodes CASSEDPQKDTQYF. The chain carries TRBV6-1 and TRBJ2-3; D is undetermined. V was trimmed by 1 base and J by 6 bases, leaving 11 bases between them. Germline V CDR1 and CDR2: MNHNS, SASEGT. The CDR3 extends over 14 amino acids.

The CDR3 reads CASSIGAGRLAGVRTDTQYF. DNA of the CDR3: TGTGCCAGTAGTATAGGGGCCGGAAGACTAGCGGGAGTCCGCACAGATACGCAGTATTTT. This chain connects TRBV19 to TRBJ2-3, with TRBD2 matching over 12 bases. Germline CDR1 LNHDA, CDR2 SQIVND (reference sequence). Unmatched junction bases numbered 12, after V lost 1 base and J lost 1 base. This CDR3 spans 20 amino acids. Full variable domain (missing parts from reference TRBV19 and TRBJ2-3): DGGITQSPKYLFRKEGQNVTLSCEQNLNHDAMYWYRQDPGQGLRLIYYSQIVNDFQKGDIAEGYSVSREKKESFPLTVTSAQKNPTAFYLCASSIGAGRLAGVRTDTQYFGPGTRLTVL.

The chain links TRBV28 to TRBJ2-5; the match to TRBD1 covers 7 bases. The CDR3 has 15 residues. V gave up 3 bases and J gave up 3 bases; unmatched junction bases: 7. CDR1 MDHEN and CDR2 SYDVKM come from the germline V gene. This CDR3 reads CASSLLTDREETQYF. CDR3 in DNA: TGTGCCAGCAGTTTGCTTACAGACAGGGAAGAGACCCAGTACTTC.

The chain joins TRBV19 to TRBJ2-1, with 14 bases that match TRBD2. This CDR3 contains 16 residues. V gave up 3 bases and J gave up 5 bases; unmatched junction bases: 3. The germline V gene has CDR1 LNHDA and CDR2 SQIVND (reference sequence). CDR3 sequence (DNA): TGTGCCAGTAGTATCGGGACTAGCGGGAGCGACAATGAGCAGTTCTTC. Translated, it gives CASSIGTSGSDNEQFF.

The V call is TRBV13, the J call TRBJ2-3, with 9 bases fitting TRBD2. J was trimmed by 1 base and V by 2 bases; bases with no gene match: 4. The CDR3 runs to 16 residues. Germline V gives CDR1 PRHDT, CDR2 FYEKMQ (reference sequence). The chain's CDR3 is CASSLMVAGGTDTQYF. CDR3 nucleotide sequence: TGTGCCAGCAGCTTAATGGTAGCGGGAGGCACAGATACGCAGTATTTT.

The rearrangement links TRBV5-1 to TRBJ1-2; D is possibly TRBD1 (6 bases). V was clipped by 0 bases and J by 2 bases, with 8 bases between them. The CDR3 spans 14 residues. Germline lookup yields CDR1 SGHRS and CDR2 YFSETQ. The CDR3 region has the DNA TGCGCCAGCAGCTTGGGGGACAACAACTATGGCTACACCTTC. It translates to CASSLGDNNYGYTF.

The chain carries TRBV5-8 and TRBJ2-5; TRBD1 is a possible D gene (6 bases). V lost 5 bases and J lost 6, with 14 bases in between. Germline lookup yields CDR1 SGHTS and CDR2 YDEGEE. The CDR3 totals 13 residues. CDR3 sequence reads: CASRLTGLQTQYF. In DNA form, the CDR3 reads TGTGCCAGCAGGTTGACAGGATTGCAGACCCAGTACTTC.

This chain uses TRBV5-6 with TRBJ1-2; possible D gene TRBD1, 6 bases. V shed 0 bases and J shed 4 bases, with 10 bases lying between them. Germline V gene data show CDR1 as SGHDT and CDR2 as YYEEEE. This CDR3 contains 14 residues. The CDR3 DNA reads as TGTGCCAGCAGCTTGGCCGGGGGGCTCTATGGCTACACCTTC. Its translation: CASSLAGGLYGYTF.

The chain joins TRBV9 to TRBJ2-7; 10 nucleotides line up with TRBD2. The CDR3 sequence is 15 residues long. From germline, CDR1 is SGDLS and CDR2 YYNGEE. V was pared by 3 bases and J by 4 bases, with 7 bases of the junction left unmatched. CDR3 DNA: TGTGCCAGCAGCGAGGGACCTAGCGGGAGTTACGAGCAGTACTTC. It translates to CASSEGPSGSYEQYF. The entire variable domain, with the rest obtained from reference TRBV9 and TRBJ2-7, is as follows: DSGVTQTPKHLITATGQRVTLRCSPRSGDLSVYWYQQSLDQGLQFLIQYYNGEERAKGNILERFSAQQFPDLHSELNLSSLELGDSALYFCASSEGPSGSYEQYFGPGTRLTVT.

CDR3 sequence (DNA): TGTGCCAGCTACGGGGGGGGTACGCAGTATTTT. Encoded protein: CASYGGGTQYF. The chain is built from TRBV28 and TRBJ2-3; TRBD2 matches at 8 bases. The V segment lost 8 bases and the J segment 8 bases; nucleotides outside the gene matches: 3. Germline V CDR1 and CDR2: MDHEN, SYDVKM. This CDR3 is built from 11 residues.

The J gene is TRBJ2-7, the V gene TRBV4-1, with 10 bases fitting TRBD2. J gave up 9 bases and V 0 bases, and 8 bases lay outside the gene matches. Germline values: CDR1 MGHRA, CDR2 YSYEKL. This CDR3 spans 15 amino acids. CDR3 region: CASSQEGAGGPGQYF. The CDR3 nucleotides are TGCGCCAGCAGCCAAGAAGGAGCGGGAGGGCCAGGGCAGTACTTC.

The chain combines TRBV5-1 with TRBJ2-2; D perhaps matches TRBD2 (6 bases). This CDR3 comprises 17 residues. The germline V and J ends were trimmed by 6 bases and 2 bases, with 20 bases remaining between them. Germline CDR1 SGHRS, CDR2 YFSETQ. The CDR3 here is CASTPGQPAGNTGELFF. For the CDR3, the DNA is TGCGCCAGCACCCCCGGGCAGCCCGCGGGAAACACCGGGGAGCTGTTTTTT. The entire variable domain, with the rest obtained from reference TRBV5-1 and TRBJ2-2, is as follows: KAGVTQTPRYLIKTRGQQVTLSCSPISGHRSVSWYQQTPGQGLQFLFEYFSETQRNKGNFPGRFSGRQFSNSRSEMNVSTLELGDSALYLCASTPGQPAGNTGELFFGEGSRLTVL.

This clone was seen once. The chain recombines TRBV6-5 with TRBJ2-7, with unresolved D. The CDR3 length is 14 residues. Trimming left V 0 bases short and J 4 bases short, with 10 bases between. CDR1 is MNHEY, CDR2 SVGAGI, per germline. CDR3: CASSYSFGLYEQYF. Here the CDR3 DNA reads TGTGCCAGCAGTTACTCATTCGGTCTGTACGAGCAGTACTTC.

The genes are TRBV10-3 and TRBJ1-1; no clear D. CDR1 and CDR2 (germline): ENHRY, SYGVKD. Trimming pared 3 bases from V and 1 base from J, leaving 12 bases between. CDR3 length: 15 residues. The CDR3 loop is CAISENGLRNTEAFF. The CDR3, as DNA: TGTGCCATCAGTGAAAATGGCTTAAGGAACACTGAAGCTTTCTTT.

The rearrangement uses TRBV7-9 and TRBJ1-2, with unresolved D. In germline, CDR1 is SEHNR, CDR2 FQNEAQ (reference sequence). This CDR3 spans 13 amino acids. V lost 3 bases and J 6 bases, leaving 11 bases between the germline ends. The CDR3 loop is CASSFSQPNGYTF. The CDR3, as DNA: TGTGCCAGCAGCTTCTCACAGCCTAATGGCTACACCTTC.

This clone was seen a few times. The chain couples TRBV6-1 to TRBJ2-3; 13 bases align to TRBD2. From germline, CDR1 is MNHNS and CDR2 SASEGT. CDR3 size: 15 residues. Unmatched junction bases numbered 5, after V lost 7 bases and J lost 4 bases. This CDR3 reads CASTIGLAGADTQYF. In DNA form, the CDR3 reads TGTGCCAGCACAATTGGACTAGCGGGAGCAGATACGCAGTATTTT.

The V call is TRBV30, the J call TRBJ2-7; a weak D match, TRBD1 (6 bases). The CDR3 has 16 amino acids. The V end was cut by 0 bases, the J end by 0 bases, with 15 bases between. Germline CDR1 reads GTSNPN; CDR2 reads SVGIG (reference sequence). The CDR3: CAWSVQGRVHSYEQYF. The CDR3 DNA reads TGTGCCTGGAGTGTACAGGGTCGAGTTCACTCCTACGAGCAGTACTTC.

The DNA for the CDR3 is TGTGCCAGCAGCCCACAGGGACAAGAGACCCAGTACTTC. Its protein product is CASSPQGQETQYF. This chain uses TRBV9 with TRBJ2-5, with D possibly matching TRBD1 (6 bases). The V gene lost 4 bases and the J gene lost 2 bases, with 9 bases spanning the gap. There are 13 residues in the CDR3. Per germline, CDR1 SGDLS and CDR2 YYNGEE.

This chain joins TRBV6-5 and TRBJ1-1, with a tentative D call TRBD1 (5 bases). The CDR3 has 13 amino acids. The V gene lost 7 bases and the J gene lost 0 bases, with 9 bases spanning the gap. Germline V gene lookup returns CDR1 MNHEY and CDR2 SVGAGI. The CDR3 is CASKPGLNTEAFF. CDR3 in DNA: TGTGCCAGCAAACCAGGGTTGAACACTGAAGCTTTCTTT.

The rearrangement links TRBV7-9 to TRBJ2-1; TRBD2 agrees at 14 bases. CDR1 and CDR2 from the germline V gene are SEHNR and FQNEAQ (reference sequence). The CDR3 runs 19 residues. The V segment lost 4 bases and the J segment 0 bases; nucleotides outside the gene matches: 8. The CDR3 sequence is CASSSGLAGVSSSYNEQFF. The CDR3 DNA is TGTGCCAGCAGCTCGGGACTAGCGGGAGTATCTAGCTCCTACAATGAGCAGTTCTTC.

The V call is TRBV5-4, the J call TRBJ2-1, with TRBD2 as a possible D gene (7 bases). The CDR3 is 16 residues long. Deletions cut 4 bases from V and 0 bases from J, with 14 bases between. The germline gives CDR1 SGHNT, CDR2 YYREEE (reference sequence). CDR3: CASSPGGPSSYNEQFF. DNA of the CDR3: TGTGCCAGCAGCCCGGGGGGCCCGAGCTCCTACAATGAGCAGTTCTTC.

The CDR3 nucleotides are TGTGCCAGCAGCTTCACAGGGGTTTTTGGCACAGATACGCAGTATTTT. Its translation is CASSFTGVFGTDTQYF. J is TRBJ2-3 and V is TRBV7-2; TRBD1 matches at 7 bases. Germline CDR1 is SGHTA and CDR2 is FQGNSA. The ends lost 3 bases at V and 1 base at J; junction bases unmatched: 7. This CDR3 has 16 amino acids.